This T cell receptor beta chain was recorded in a study of CD8+ T cells in alopecia areata. Study-level findings and limits: Sharing of TCRs across patients appeared less clear than in mice, possibly for HLA-related reasons. Scalp sequencing captures resident alphabeta T cells of normal skin too. More clonal than normal scalp was lesional scalp, particularly alopecia totalis/universalis.

RNA was isolated and reverse transcribed to cDNA, the sequencing template. Generated by immunoSEQ multiplex PCR, the TCRdb table keeps only in-frame clones and is missing some. The sample yields 95,000 to 110,000 clones, around 50% seen once. This clone is a singleton in its sample. Its antigen is not known. Trimming shortened V by 3 bases and J by 4 bases, and 16 bases separated the two germline ends. CDR3 length equals 16 residues. Looked up from germline, CDR1 is LNHDA and CDR2 is SQIVND (reference sequence). This rearrangement joins TRBV19 to TRBJ1-5; D gene unclear. The sample was CD4+ T cells sorted from blood. The clonotype originates from a human donor in good health. The CDR3 reads CASSISVGSTNQPQHF. As DNA, the CDR3 is TGTGCCAGTAGTATCTCAGTAGGAAGTACGAATCAGCCCCAGCATTTT.